The 15 T cell receptor beta chains below come from one sample, sequenced in a study of cytotoxic CD8 clonotypes in ibrutinib-treated CLL. Sequencing used immunoSEQ multiplex PCR; TCRdb keeps in-frame clones, though not all of them. The top ten hold roughly 26% of the sample, which has 35,000 or so clones, around 70% seen once. Sequencing was performed on PBMCs, taken before ibrutinib treatment. The receptors were gathered from a human donor with chronic lymphocytic leukemia.

This clone has only one observation. The genes are TRBV19 and TRBJ1-1, with D possibly being TRBD1 (5 bases). Germline CDR1 LNHDA, CDR2 SQIVND (reference sequence). The CDR3 spans 13 residues. The germline V and J ends were trimmed by 7 bases and 1 base, with 10 bases remaining between them. The CDR3 loop is CASMIGANTEAFF. CDR3 nucleotides: TGTGCCAGTATGATAGGGGCGAACACTGAAGCTTTCTTT.

The count of this clone is one. The chain recombines TRBV4-3 with TRBJ2-1; D remains ambiguous. Germline V CDR1 and CDR2: LGHNA, YSLEER. V dropped 0 bases and J dropped 3 bases, with 6 bases sitting between them. CDR3 length: 14 amino acids. CDR3: CASSQDAYYNEQFF. The CDR3 nucleotides are TGCGCCAGCAGCCAAGATGCGTACTACAATGAGCAGTTCTTC.

This chain's CDR3 is CASSRDRNEKLFF. The CDR3 DNA reads as TGTGCCAGCAGCCGGGACAGAAATGAAAAACTGTTTTTT. The rearrangement joins TRBV7-3 to TRBJ1-4; 7 bases fit TRBD1. From germline, CDR1 is SGHTA and CDR2 FQGTGA. V was pared by 5 bases and J by 5 bases, with 2 bases of the junction left unmatched. The CDR3 sequence is 13 residues long.

The chain is built from TRBV7-9 and TRBJ1-3; tentatively, D is TRBD1 (5 bases). The CDR3 runs to 15 residues. Germline V lookup: CDR1 SEHNR, CDR2 FQNEAQ (reference sequence). Trimming pared 0 bases from V and 7 bases from J, leaving 13 bases between. CDR3 region: CASSLAAGTRNTIYF. DNA of the CDR3: TGTGCCAGCAGCTTAGCGGCGGGGACTCGGAACACCATATATTTT.

This clone has more than one count but fewer than ten. This same CDR3 is encoded by further DNA sequences in the sample. The rearrangement links TRBV7-2 to TRBJ1-2; D call uncertain. The germline V and J ends were trimmed by 1 base and 5 bases, with 14 bases remaining between them. CDR1 and CDR2 (germline): SGHTA, FQGNSA. The CDR3 runs 15 residues. CDR3: CASSLDRGIGYGYTF. The CDR3 region has the DNA TGTGCCAGCAGCTTAGATCGGGGAATCGGGTATGGCTACACCTTC. Based on the CDR3 plus reference TRBV7-2 and TRBJ1-2, the full variable domain is GAGVSQSPSNKVTEKGKDVELRCDPISGHTALYWYRQSLGQGLEFLIYFQGNSAPDKSGLPSDRFSAERTGGSVSTLTIQRTQQEDSAVYLCASSLDRGIGYGYTFGSGTRLTVV.

The chain couples TRBV7-6 to TRBJ2-7; D uncertain. Germline loops: CDR1 SGHVS, CDR2 FNYEAQ. Trimming shortened V by 0 bases and J by 2 bases, and 11 bases separated the two germline ends. The CDR3 length is 15 residues. As DNA, the CDR3 is TGTGCCAGCAGCTTAGCTTCCGGGCCGACCTACGAGCAGTACTTC. It encodes CASSLASGPTYEQYF.

The chain links TRBV7-8 to TRBJ2-7; D is undetermined. V shed 7 bases and J shed 0 bases, with 7 bases lying between them. The CDR3 has 12 residues. Germline CDR1 and CDR2: SGHVS and FQNEAQ. CDR3 in amino acids: CASTSSSYEQYF. The CDR3 region has the DNA TGTGCCAGCACGAGTAGCTCCTACGAGCAGTACTTC.

The rearrangement uses TRBV5-6 and TRBJ2-2, with TRBD1 identical over 10 bases. The length of the CDR3 is 16 residues. The V gene's germline CDR1 is SGHDT and CDR2 YYEEEE. V shed 1 base and J 3 bases; nucleotides not matched to a gene: 3. The CDR3 here is CASSLSGTGDTGELFF. In nucleotides, the CDR3 is TGTGCCAGCAGCTTGAGCGGGACAGGGGACACCGGGGAGCTGTTTTTT.

The V gene is TRBV10-3, the J gene TRBJ1-1; no clear D. Trimming stripped 7 bases from V and 2 bases from J, with 8 bases between. CDR1 ENHRY and CDR2 SYGVKD come from the germline V gene. There are 12 residues in the CDR3. The CDR3 nucleotides are TGTGCCATCAAGGAGACAAACACTGAAGCTTTCTTT. It is translated as CAIKETNTEAFF.

The chain combines TRBV6-5 with TRBJ1-2; unclear D gene. V lost 4 bases and J lost 1, with 10 bases in between. The CDR3 covers 14 residues. Germline CDR1 MNHEY, CDR2 SVGAGI. The chain's CDR3 is CASSSDTLNYGYTF. The CDR3 nucleotides read TGTGCCAGCAGTTCCGACACCCTTAACTATGGCTACACCTTC.

This chain joins TRBV5-1 and TRBJ1-1, with a weak D call TRBD1 (5 bases). V was pared by 1 base and J by 0 bases, with 7 bases between. The CDR3 extends over 14 amino acids. In germline, CDR1 is SGHRS, CDR2 YFSETQ. CDR3 residues: CASSLWGVNTEAFF. DNA of the CDR3: TGCGCCAGCAGCTTGTGGGGGGTGAACACTGAAGCTTTCTTT.

This clone turned up a few times. This chain links TRBV4-3 with TRBJ1-2; 8 bases are shared with TRBD1. CDR1 and CDR2 from the germline V gene are LGHNA and YSLEER. Unmatched junction bases numbered 5, after V lost 1 base and J lost 4 bases. This CDR3 is built from 15 residues. CDR3 protein: CASSQAPQGGYGYTF. CDR3 DNA: TGCGCCAGCAGCCAAGCCCCACAGGGGGGCTATGGCTACACCTTC.

V and J are TRBV2 and TRBJ1-1; unclear D gene. Trimming took off 4 bases at V and 7 bases at J, with 10 bases between the two ends. The germline V gene has CDR1 SNHLY and CDR2 FYNNEI. The CDR3 loop spans 12 amino acids. This chain's CDR3 is CASSVQSDEAFF. Here the CDR3 DNA reads TGTGCCAGCAGTGTTCAGTCCGATGAAGCTTTCTTT. Supplemented by reference TRBV2 and TRBJ1-1, the full variable domain reads EPEVTQTPSHQVTQMGQEVILRCVPISNHLYFYWYRQILGQKVEFLVSFYNNEISEKSEIFDDQFSVERPDGSNFTLKIRSTKLEDSAMYFCASSVQSDEAFFGQGTRLTVV.

The chain couples TRBV7-2 to TRBJ1-4; D ambiguous. The germline V and J ends were trimmed by 6 bases and 6 bases, with 11 bases remaining between them. The CDR3 totals 13 residues. CDR1 is SGHTA, CDR2 FQGNSA, per germline. CDR3 sequence reads: CASSRRDDEKLFF. CDR3 nucleotides: TGTGCCAGCAGTAGAAGAGATGATGAAAAACTGTTTTTT.

The rearrangement uses TRBV19 and TRBJ2-5; D uncertain. The germline V gene has CDR1 LNHDA and CDR2 SQIVND (reference sequence). The germline V and J ends were trimmed by 8 bases and 5 bases, with 12 bases remaining between them. The CDR3 runs 12 residues. The CDR3 region is CASGRALETQYF. The CDR3 DNA reads as TGTGCCAGTGGTCGTGCGTTGGAGACCCAGTACTTC.